The next 9 T cell receptor beta chains were all read from a single sample in a study of blood T cell repertoires in COVID-19. TCRdb's copy holds only in-frame clones and misses some; the assay was immunoSEQ multiplex PCR. The data hold some 200,000 clones, with around 90% observed a single time. Sequenced: peripheral blood. Receptors originate from a man in his forties with active or convalescent COVID-19.

V gene TRBV14 combines with J gene TRBJ1-1; no reliable D call. Germline loops: CDR1 SGHDN, CDR2 FVKESK. This CDR3 is built from 13 residues. Trimming shortened V by 8 bases and J by 3 bases, and 13 bases separated the two germline ends. CDR3 DNA sequence: TGTGCCAGCGTCAAGACCGGGGACACTGAAGCTTTCTTT. Its translation is CASVKTGDTEAFF.

The chain employs TRBV7-6 and TRBJ2-1; possibly TRBD1 for D (6 bases). The CDR3 covers 18 residues. The germline CDR1 and CDR2 sequences are SGHVS and FNYEAQ. Trimming stripped 1 base from V and 4 bases from J, with 20 bases between. The CDR3 DNA is TGTGCCAGCAGCTTAGGGCTTACGGGGACAACTCTTTACAATGAGCAGTTCTTC. This codes for CASSLGLTGTTLYNEQFF.

A few counts support this clone. The V gene is TRBV5-1, the J gene TRBJ1-2, with 9 bases lining up with TRBD1. Germline V lookup: CDR1 SGHRS, CDR2 YFSETQ. V gave up 4 bases and J gave up 4 bases; unmatched junction bases: 2. The CDR3 is made up of 13 amino acids. The CDR3: CASSGDRVYGYTF. CDR3 nucleotides: TGCGCCAGCAGCGGGGACAGGGTCTATGGCTACACCTTC.

J is TRBJ2-7 and V is TRBV27; the D gene is possibly TRBD2 (6 bases). Germline V gene lookup returns CDR1 MNHEY and CDR2 SMNVEV (reference sequence). V lost 5 bases to trimming and J lost 3 bases, with 14 bases between them. This CDR3 is built from 14 residues. CDR3 protein: CASSTPGGVYEQYF. CDR3 bases: TGTGCCAGCAGTACCCCCGGGGGAGTCTACGAGCAGTACTTC.

The chain recombines TRBV9 with TRBJ2-1; maybe TRBD2 (5 bases). The CDR3 runs to 17 residues. V was shortened by 0 bases and J by 5 bases, with 18 bases between the two germline ends. The germline V gene encodes CDR1 SGDLS and CDR2 YYNGEE. In DNA, the CDR3 is TGTGCCAGCAGCGTAGTAGGCGGGTCGTGGACCGACAATGAGCAGTTCTTC. Translating gives CASSVVGGSWTDNEQFF.

This chain joins TRBV7-9 and TRBJ1-1, with TRBD1 identical over 7 bases. Per the germline V gene, CDR1 is SEHNR and CDR2 is FQNEAQ (reference sequence). V was clipped by 5 bases and J by 5 bases; unmatched bases: 11. This CDR3 region has 15 residues. CDR3 DNA: TGTGCCAGCAGCGATCTTCGGACAGGTGGGACTGAAGCTTTCTTT. This gives the protein CASSDLRTGGTEAFF.

This chain links TRBV28 with TRBJ1-5, with 7 positions matching TRBD1. The J segment lost 6 bases and the V segment lost 5 bases, leaving 16 bases of the junction unmatched. CDR1 MDHEN and CDR2 SYDVKM come from the germline V gene. CDR3 length: 17 amino acids. The CDR3: CASSLPPRTGSSQPQHF. As DNA, the CDR3 is TGTGCCAGCAGTCTCCCGCCCCGGACAGGTTCAAGTCAGCCCCAGCATTTT.

The chain is built from TRBV19 and TRBJ1-4, with D unclear. The CDR3 has 15 amino acids. With 1 base removed from V and 11 bases from J, the gap between germline ends came to 17 bases. Germline values: CDR1 LNHDA, CDR2 SQIVND (reference sequence). CDR3 sequence reads: CASSIVHSPREKLFF. CDR3 in DNA: TGTGCCAGTAGTATAGTACACAGCCCGAGGGAGAAACTGTTTTTT.

The J gene is TRBJ1-6, the V gene TRBV6-2 or TRBV6-3; TRBD1 aligns across 7 bases. The J segment lost 7 bases and the V segment lost 4 bases, leaving 4 bases of the junction unmatched. Germline CDR1 and CDR2: MNHEY and SVGEGT. This CDR3 has 14 residues. The CDR3 region is CASSLQGQNSPLHF. In DNA form, the CDR3 reads TGTGCCAGCAGTTTACAGGGGCAAAATTCACCCCTCCACTTT.